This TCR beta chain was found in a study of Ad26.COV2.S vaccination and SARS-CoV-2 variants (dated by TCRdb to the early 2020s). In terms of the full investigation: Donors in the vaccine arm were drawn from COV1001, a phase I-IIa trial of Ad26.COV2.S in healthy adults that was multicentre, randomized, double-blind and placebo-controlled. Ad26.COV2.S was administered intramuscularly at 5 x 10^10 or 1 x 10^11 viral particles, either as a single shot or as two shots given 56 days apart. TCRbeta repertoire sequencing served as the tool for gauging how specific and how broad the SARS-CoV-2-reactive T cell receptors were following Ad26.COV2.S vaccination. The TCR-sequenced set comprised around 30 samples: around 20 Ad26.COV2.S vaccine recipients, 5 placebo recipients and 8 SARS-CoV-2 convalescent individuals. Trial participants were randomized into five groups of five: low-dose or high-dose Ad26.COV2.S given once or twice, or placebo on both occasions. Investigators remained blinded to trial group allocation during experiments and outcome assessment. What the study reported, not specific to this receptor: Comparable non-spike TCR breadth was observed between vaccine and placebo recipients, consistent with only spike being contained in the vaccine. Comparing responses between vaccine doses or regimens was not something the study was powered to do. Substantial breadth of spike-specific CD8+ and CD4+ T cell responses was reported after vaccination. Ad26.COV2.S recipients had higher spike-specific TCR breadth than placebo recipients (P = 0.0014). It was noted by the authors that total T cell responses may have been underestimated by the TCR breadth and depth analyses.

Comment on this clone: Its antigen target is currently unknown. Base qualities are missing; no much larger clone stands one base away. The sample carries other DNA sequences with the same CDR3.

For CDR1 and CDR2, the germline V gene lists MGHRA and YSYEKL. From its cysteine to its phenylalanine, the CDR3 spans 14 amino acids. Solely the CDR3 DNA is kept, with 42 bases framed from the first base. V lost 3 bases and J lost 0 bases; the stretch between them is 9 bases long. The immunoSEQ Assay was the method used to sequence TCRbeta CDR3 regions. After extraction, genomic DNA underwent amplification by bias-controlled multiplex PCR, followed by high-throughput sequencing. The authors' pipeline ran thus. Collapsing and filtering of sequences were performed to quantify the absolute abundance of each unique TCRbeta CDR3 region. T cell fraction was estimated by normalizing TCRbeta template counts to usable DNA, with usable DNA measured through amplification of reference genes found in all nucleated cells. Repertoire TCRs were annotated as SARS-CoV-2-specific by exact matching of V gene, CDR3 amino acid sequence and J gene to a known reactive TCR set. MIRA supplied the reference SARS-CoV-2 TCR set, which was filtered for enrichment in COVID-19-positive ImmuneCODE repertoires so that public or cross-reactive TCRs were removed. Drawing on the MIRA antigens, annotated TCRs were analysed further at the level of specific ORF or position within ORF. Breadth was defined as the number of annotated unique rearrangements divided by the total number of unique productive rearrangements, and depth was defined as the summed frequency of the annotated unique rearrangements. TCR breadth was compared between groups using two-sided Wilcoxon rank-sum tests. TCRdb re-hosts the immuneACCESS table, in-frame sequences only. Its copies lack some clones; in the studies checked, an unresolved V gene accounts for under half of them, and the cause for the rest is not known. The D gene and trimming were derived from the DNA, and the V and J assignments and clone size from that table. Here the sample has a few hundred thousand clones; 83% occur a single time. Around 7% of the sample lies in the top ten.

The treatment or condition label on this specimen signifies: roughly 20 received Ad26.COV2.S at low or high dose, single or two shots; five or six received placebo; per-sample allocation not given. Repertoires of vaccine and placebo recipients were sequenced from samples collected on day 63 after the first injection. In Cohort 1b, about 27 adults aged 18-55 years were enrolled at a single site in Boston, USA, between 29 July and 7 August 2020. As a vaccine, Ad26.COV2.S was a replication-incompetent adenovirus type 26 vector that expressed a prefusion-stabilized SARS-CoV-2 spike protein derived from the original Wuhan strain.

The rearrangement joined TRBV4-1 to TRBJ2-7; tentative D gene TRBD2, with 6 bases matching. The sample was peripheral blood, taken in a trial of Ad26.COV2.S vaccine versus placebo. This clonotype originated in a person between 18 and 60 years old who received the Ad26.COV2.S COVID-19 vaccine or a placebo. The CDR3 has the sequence CASSQGLSSYEQYF. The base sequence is TGCGCCAGCAGCCAGGGACTGAGCTCCTACGAGCAGTACTTC.